This TCR beta chain comes out of a study of T cell repertoires in cytomegalovirus infection. Whole-study context: Signatures in public TCR beta sequences pointed to both CMV infection and matching HLA type.

The length of the CDR3 is 14 residues. V was clipped by 4 bases and J by 5 bases; unmatched bases: 5. Germline V lookup: CDR1 SEHNR, CDR2 FQNEAQ (reference sequence). Via MiXCR, TCRdb re-called the reads, giving one row per CDR3 protein. The table records around 71,000 distinct CDR3 sequences, 20% of them present only once. Notes on this clonotype: Its antigen is unknown.

This TCR was sampled from a human donor in good health (CMV status not recorded). Some clones in this sample may be carry-over from other donors' samples. The V and J genes are TRBV7-9 and TRBJ1-2; 9 nucleotides align to TRBD1. Sequenced material: CD8+ T cells from cultured PBMCs, taken from culture after CMV antigen stimulation. The CDR3 reads CASSSGQGRYGYTF. The CDR3 DNA follows: TGTGCCAGCAGCTCAGGACAGGGGAGGTATGGCTACACCTTC. The entire variable domain, with the rest obtained from reference TRBV7-9 and TRBJ1-2, is as follows: DTGVSQNPRHKITKRGQNVTFRCDPISEHNRLYWYRQTLGQGPEFLTYFQNEAQLEKSRLLSDRFSAERPKGSFSTLEIQRTEQGDSAMYLCASSSGQGRYGYTFGSGTRLTVV.